This T cell receptor (beta chain) is from a study of cytomegalovirus exposure and HLA in healthy donors. General study points: According to the study, 160 or so TCR beta chains were cytomegalovirus-associated. In a later analysis, TCR beta V- and J-gene trimming was associated with a missense DCLRE1C variant. HLA-A and HLA-B allele assignments for most subjects were reportedly predicted accurately using TCR beta sequences.

On this clone: Its target is unknown.

Healthy donors of bone marrow made up the group. The CDR3 is 15 residues long. Germline values: CDR1 SGHNT, CDR2 YENEEA. V was cut by 2 bases and J by 2 bases, with 12 bases left in between. The study ran its PCR with 60 Vbeta and 13 Jbeta primers. Method: immunoSEQ multiplex PCR; TCRdb's copy keeps in-frame clones and lacks some. Of approximately 200,000 clones in the sample, over 75% are singletons; the top ten hold 0.2% to 0.25%. Specimen: PBMCs. The sequence came from a girl aged 2 to 10 in good health and CMV-seronegative. The chain is built from TRBV11-3 and TRBJ2-5; a weak D match, TRBD2 (5 bases). CDR3 DNA: TGTGCCAGCAGCTTACGGGGAGCAAAACAAGAGACCCAGTACTTC. This gives the protein CASSLRGAKQETQYF. Drawing the rest from reference TRBV11-3 and TRBJ2-5, the complete variable domain is EAGVVQSPRYKIIEKKQPVAFWCNPISGHNTLYWYLQNLGQGPELLIRYENEEAVDDSQLPKDRFSAERLKGVDSTLKIQPAELGDSAVYLCASSLRGAKQETQYFGPGTRLLVL.